One and the same sample provided the 31 T cell receptor beta chains below, sequenced in a study of T cell changes during pregnancy in multiple sclerosis. Only in-frame clones appear in the TCRdb table, and some are missing; sequencing was by immunoSEQ multiplex PCR. The sample contains some 45,000 clones, around 93% of which appear only once. The sample was CD8+ T cells from peripheral blood mononuclear cells, taken in the first trimester of pregnancy. The receptors shown here come from a female donor with multiple sclerosis, enrolled in a pregnancy study.

The rearrangement links TRBV9 to TRBJ2-7; no definite D call. This CDR3 contains 15 residues. Germline V gives CDR1 SGDLS, CDR2 YYNGEE. V was trimmed by 0 bases and J by 3 bases, leaving 13 bases between them. CDR3: CASSVGAAPGYEQYF. In DNA, the CDR3 is TGTGCCAGCAGCGTAGGGGCTGCCCCTGGCTACGAGCAGTACTTC.

V is TRBV9 and J is TRBJ2-7; 13 positions match TRBD2. V gave up 0 bases and J gave up 5 bases; unmatched junction bases: 14. CDR3 length: 19 amino acids. Germline CDR1 is SGDLS and CDR2 is YYNGEE. In DNA form, the CDR3 reads TGTGCCAGCAGCGTAGGGCCGACAGCGGGACTAGCGGGAAGGCACGAGCAGTACTTC. This translates into CASSVGPTAGLAGRHEQYF.

The chain links TRBV5-1 to TRBJ2-7; D remains ambiguous. Between the trimmed V and J ends, which lost 1 base and 0 bases, there was a span of 5 bases. The germline V gene has CDR1 SGHRS and CDR2 YFSETQ. This CDR3 region has 13 residues. The CDR3 sequence: CASSLTGSYEQYF. The CDR3 DNA reads TGCGCCAGCAGCTTGACCGGCTCCTACGAGCAGTACTTC.

The chain has TRBV6-4 and TRBJ2-3; the D gene is possibly TRBD1 (5 bases). Trimming cost V 5 bases and J 2 bases, with 11 bases left between them. The CDR3 sequence is 14 residues long. The germline gives CDR1 MRHNA, CDR2 SNTAGT. The CDR3 bases are TGTGCCAGCAGTATTAGGGGTAACACAGATACGCAGTATTTT. Translated, it gives CASSIRGNTDTQYF.

V and J are TRBV28 and TRBJ2-7, with 16 bases matching TRBD2. The germline V gene encodes CDR1 MDHEN and CDR2 SYDVKM. V trimming: 5 bases; J trimming: 5 bases; junction bases outside the gene matches: 3. This CDR3 is 15 amino acids long. The CDR3 protein is CASSIGTSGGDEQYF. The CDR3, as DNA: TGTGCCAGCAGTATTGGGACTAGCGGGGGGGACGAGCAGTACTTC.

This chain connects TRBV7-6 to TRBJ2-1; D is perhaps TRBD2 (5 bases). Germline assignment: CDR1 SGHVS and CDR2 FNYEAQ. With 1 base removed from V and 7 bases from J, the gap between germline ends came to 8 bases. The CDR3 length is 13 residues. This CDR3 reads CASSLVLANEQFF. The CDR3 DNA reads as TGTGCCAGCAGCTTAGTGTTAGCGAATGAGCAGTTCTTC.

This chain connects TRBV6-4 to TRBJ1-2, with a weak D call TRBD1 (5 bases). Looked up from germline, CDR1 is MRHNA and CDR2 is SNTAGT. The CDR3 consists of 16 residues. Trimming took 3 bases from V and 4 from J, leaving 18 bases between them. In DNA form, the CDR3 reads TGTGCCAGCAGTGATCTCCCGGGGGACTTTCCCTATGGCTACACCTTC. Translating gives CASSDLPGDFPYGYTF.

The chain is built from TRBV6-5 and TRBJ1-1; a possible D gene is TRBD1 (5 bases). Between the trimmed V and J ends, which lost 0 bases and 7 bases, there was a span of 12 bases. This CDR3 spans 14 amino acids. Germline loops: CDR1 MNHEY, CDR2 SVGAGI. The CDR3 sequence is CASSYSDSYGEAFF. The CDR3, as DNA: TGTGCCAGCAGTTACTCCGACAGTTATGGTGAAGCTTTCTTT.

The gene calls are TRBV29-1 and TRBJ2-1; 8 bases are a match to TRBD2. J lost 7 bases, V lost 2 bases, and 10 bases had no gene match. Germline assignment: CDR1 SQVTM and CDR2 ANQGSEA. The CDR3 consists of 15 residues. The CDR3 DNA follows: TGCAGCGTTGAATTCGGGGGGGCTCTTTTGAATGAGCAGTTCTTC. Translated: CSVEFGGALLNEQFF.

The gene calls are TRBV7-6 and TRBJ1-5, with D possibly matching TRBD1 (5 bases). Trimming cost V 4 bases and J 5 bases, with 12 bases left between them. Germline values: CDR1 SGHVS, CDR2 FNYEAQ. The CDR3 runs 14 residues. This CDR3 reads CASSSGGAHQPQHF. CDR3 nucleotides: TGTGCCAGCAGCTCCGGAGGGGCCCATCAGCCCCAGCATTTT.

The genes are TRBV2 and TRBJ2-1; TRBD2 might be the D (5 bases). CDR1 and CDR2 from the germline V gene are SNHLY and FYNNEI. The CDR3 has 12 residues. Trimming took 9 bases from V and 5 from J, leaving 11 bases between them. CDR3 sequence (DNA): TGTGCCAGTGGACTGATAAACAATGAGCAGTTCTTC. This translates into CASGLINNEQFF.

V is TRBV2 and J is TRBJ2-7, with 7 bases lining up with TRBD1. Losses at the gene ends were 0 bases for V and 7 bases for J; bases not matched to a gene: 3. This CDR3 has 13 residues. Germline lookup yields CDR1 SNHLY and CDR2 FYNNEI. The CDR3 loop reads CASSEAGGREQYF. The CDR3 DNA is TGTGCCAGCAGTGAAGCAGGGGGCCGGGAGCAGTACTTC.

The chain carries TRBV7-9 and TRBJ2-7; tentative D call: TRBD2 (6 bases). The CDR3 has 14 residues. The V end was cut by 5 bases, the J end by 5 bases, with 16 bases between. Germline V gene sequence: CDR1 SEHNR, CDR2 FQNEAQ (reference sequence). In nucleotides, the CDR3 is TGTGCCAGCAGCCGTCTAGCGAGTGATCACGAGCAGTACTTC. The encoded protein is CASSRLASDHEQYF.

The genes are TRBV2 and TRBJ2-1, with TRBD1 as a possible D gene (6 bases). The germline V gene has CDR1 SNHLY and CDR2 FYNNEI. The CDR3 has 13 amino acids. V was trimmed by 6 bases and J by 4 bases, leaving 10 bases between them. The CDR3 DNA follows: TGTGCCAGCAGAGAGGACAGTTACAATGAGCAGTTCTTC. It encodes CASREDSYNEQFF.

The chain has TRBV13 and TRBJ2-2; D gene unclear. The CDR3 covers 12 residues. Germline lookup yields CDR1 PRHDT and CDR2 FYEKMQ (reference sequence). The V end lost 5 bases, the J end lost 1 base, and 2 bases lay between the germline ends. CDR3 protein: CASSQNTGELFF. The CDR3 DNA follows: TGTGCCAGCAGCCAGAACACCGGGGAGCTGTTTTTT.

In nucleotides, the CDR3 is TGTGCCAGCAGTTCAGCCTACGAGCAGTACTTC. Its protein product is CASSSAYEQYF. V usage is TRBV27 and J usage is TRBJ2-7; D not resolved. CDR1 MNHEY and CDR2 SMNVEV come from the germline V gene (reference sequence). Trimming removed 4 bases at V and 2 bases at J, with 3 bases between. There are 11 residues in the CDR3.

The gene calls are TRBV10-2 and TRBJ2-7, with a possible D match to TRBD1 (6 bases). V gave up 8 bases and J gave up 1 base, with 9 bases separating them. The CDR3 totals 12 residues. From germline, CDR1 is WSHSY and CDR2 SAAADI. The CDR3 is CASRDMSYEQYF. The DNA of the CDR3 is TGCGCCAGCCGGGACATGTCCTACGAGCAGTACTTC.

The CDR3 bases are TGTGCCAGCAGCGTAGAGGGAGGGAGCTCCTACAATGAGCAGTTCTTC. This encodes CASSVEGGSSYNEQFF. The chain is built from TRBV9 and TRBJ2-1, with 7 positions matching TRBD2. CDR3 length: 16 residues. The ends lost 0 bases at V and 0 bases at J; junction bases unmatched: 3. Germline V lookup: CDR1 SGDLS, CDR2 YYNGEE.

This rearrangement joins TRBV27 to TRBJ2-7, with TRBD2 matching 8 bases. The CDR3 contains 13 residues. V lost 5 bases, J lost 6 bases, and 6 bases stayed unmatched. CDR1 and CDR2 from the germline V gene are MNHEY and SMNVEV (reference sequence). The CDR3 sequence: CASSTSGSLEQYF. CDR3 nucleotide sequence: TGTGCCAGCAGTACGAGCGGGAGTCTCGAGCAGTACTTC.

V and J are TRBV14 and TRBJ1-1; 8 positions match TRBD1. CDR3 size: 15 residues. Germline assignment: CDR1 SGHDN and CDR2 FVKESK. V lost 6 bases to trimming and J lost 5 bases; unmatched junction nucleotides: 11. The CDR3: CASSPQGAVRTEAFF. Written as DNA, the CDR3 is TGTGCCAGCAGTCCTCAGGGGGCGGTAAGAACTGAAGCTTTCTTT.

The V gene is TRBV30, the J gene TRBJ2-3; unclear D gene. Trimming removed 3 bases from V and 1 base from J, with 11 bases in between. The CDR3 sequence is 14 residues long. Looked up from germline, CDR1 is GTSNPN and CDR2 is SVGIG (reference sequence). The CDR3 is CAWRTLFGTDTQYF. The CDR3 DNA follows: TGTGCCTGGAGGACTCTGTTTGGCACAGATACGCAGTATTTT.

V gene TRBV28 combines with J gene TRBJ1-4, with a weak D call TRBD1 (5 bases). Germline CDR1 reads MDHEN; CDR2 reads SYDVKM. The length of the CDR3 is 15 residues. Trimming cost V 5 bases and J 6 bases, with 16 bases left between them. The CDR3 DNA sequence: TGTGCCAGCAGTAATGGGGGGAGTAGGTATGAAAAACTGTTTTTT. As protein: CASSNGGSRYEKLFF.

For the CDR3, the DNA is TGTGCCTCAAGCGGGGCAGGGGGCGACGGGGGTCGTCGGCAGTTCTTC. Its translation: CASSGAGGDGGRRQFF. The chain links TRBV6-4 to TRBJ2-1; D is perhaps TRBD1 (8 bases). Per the germline V gene, CDR1 is MRHNA and CDR2 is SNTAGT. V lost 11 bases and J lost 12, with 32 bases in between. CDR3 length: 16 amino acids.

The chain combines TRBV11-2 with TRBJ1-1, with D possibly matching TRBD1 (6 bases). Trimming cost V 2 bases and J 5 bases, with 15 bases left between them. This CDR3 region has 15 residues. Germline values: CDR1 SGHAT, CDR2 FQNNGV. CDR3 nucleotides: TGTGCCAGCAGCTTATGGGGGGGCGAGCAAACTGAAGCTTTCTTT. Amino acids: CASSLWGGEQTEAFF.

V usage is TRBV19 and J usage is TRBJ2-1; 7 nucleotides align to TRBD2. This CDR3 is built from 16 residues. The V gene end was trimmed by 3 bases and the J gene end by 7 bases; junction bases not matched to a gene: 12. Germline V gives CDR1 LNHDA, CDR2 SQIVND (reference sequence). This chain's CDR3 is CASSILGTTSGNEQFF. The CDR3 DNA reads TGTGCCAGTAGTATCCTAGGGACTACCTCTGGAAATGAGCAGTTCTTC.

The genes are TRBV7-8 and TRBJ2-7; possibly TRBD1 for D (6 bases). There are 12 residues in the CDR3. V was shortened by 5 bases and J by 5 bases, with 10 bases between the two germline ends. Germline V gives CDR1 SGHVS, CDR2 FQNEAQ. This CDR3 is CASSLGGHEQYF. The CDR3 nucleotides are TGTGCCAGCAGCCTTGGGGGCCACGAGCAGTACTTC.

The chain is built from TRBV7-9 and TRBJ1-4, with 11 bases identical to TRBD1. CDR3 length: 16 residues. Germline V gene sequence: CDR1 SEHNR, CDR2 FQNEAQ (reference sequence). Trimming removed 4 bases from V and 5 bases from J; junction bases left unmatched: 6. The CDR3 sequence: CASSSPGQGVNEKLFF. The CDR3 DNA is TGTGCCAGCAGCTCCCCGGGACAGGGGGTAAATGAAAAACTGTTTTTT.

V is TRBV5-6 and J is TRBJ2-7; TRBD2 matches at 7 bases. The germline V gene encodes CDR1 SGHDT and CDR2 YYEEEE. This CDR3 region has 15 residues. The ends lost 0 bases at V and 1 base at J; junction bases unmatched: 4. The CDR3 DNA reads as TGTGCCAGCAGCTTGGGGGGGACTATTTCCTACGAGCAGTACTTC. This gives the protein CASSLGGTISYEQYF.

In its sample, this clone was seen a few times. V usage is TRBV27 and J usage is TRBJ1-1; 11 positions match TRBD1. With 8 bases clipped from V and 5 bases from J, the junction kept 7 bases outside the gene matches. The germline V gene encodes CDR1 MNHEY and CDR2 SMNVEV (reference sequence). The CDR3 runs 14 residues. This CDR3 reads CASSRTGGLTEAFF. CDR3 sequence (DNA): TGTGCCAGCTCCCGGACAGGGGGCCTGACTGAAGCTTTCTTT.

V usage is TRBV27 and J usage is TRBJ1-2; no firm D call. Per germline, CDR1 MNHEY and CDR2 SMNVEV (reference sequence). V was clipped by 2 bases and J by 0 bases, with 7 bases between them. This CDR3 region has 14 residues. CDR3 in amino acids: CASSLHRTNYGYTF. The CDR3, as DNA: TGTGCCAGCAGTTTACACAGAACTAACTATGGCTACACCTTC.

Worth noting for this clone: This same CDR3 is encoded by further DNA sequences in the sample. V is TRBV5-1 and J is TRBJ2-7; TRBD1 matches at 7 bases. V lost 0 bases to trimming and J lost 2 bases; unmatched junction nucleotides: 2. The CDR3 has 14 amino acids. Germline CDR1 SGHRS, CDR2 YFSETQ. CDR3 bases: TGCGCCAGCAGCTTGGGAACAGGGGCCTACGAGCAGTACTTC. It specifies CASSLGTGAYEQYF. Supplemented by reference TRBV5-1 and TRBJ2-7, the full variable domain reads KAGVTQTPRYLIKTRGQQVTLSCSPISGHRSVSWYQQTPGQGLQFLFEYFSETQRNKGNFPGRFSGRQFSNSRSEMNVSTLELGDSALYLCASSLGTGAYEQYFGPGTRLTVT.